Below are 21 T cell receptor beta chains sequenced from a single sample in a study of T-cell reconstitution after alpha-beta-depleted transplantation in children. Preparation of the TCRbeta library was carried out with unique molecular identifiers. TCRdb re-analysed the PCR reads in MiXCR, keeping a single row per CDR3 protein. The profile covers 450,000 to 600,000 distinct CDR3 sequences, with about 16% appearing a single time and approximately 3% taken by the ten largest. Sequenced material: PBMCs from the stem cell graft donor, taken from the stem cell graft. Receptors originate from a human donor who donated a stem cell graft to a child with acute lymphoblastic leukemia.

The chain joins TRBV6-5 to TRBJ1-5; a possible D gene is TRBD1 (5 bases). V dropped 4 bases and J dropped 0 bases, with 16 bases sitting between them. Germline CDR1 is MNHEY and CDR2 is SVGAGI. The CDR3 is 17 amino acids. As DNA, the CDR3 is TGTGCCAGCAGTTCCCGACAGACCCGGAATAGCAATCAGCCCCAGCATTTT. Its translation is CASSSRQTRNSNQPQHF.

This clonotype turned up a few times. The chain recombines TRBV10-1 with TRBJ2-7; D is perhaps TRBD1 (7 bases). Germline CDR1 WNHNN, CDR2 SYGVQD (reference sequence). The ends were cut back, 8 bases at V and 2 bases at J, with 19 bases in the middle. CDR3 size: 15 residues. The CDR3 is CASLRGPGEPYEQYF. The CDR3 region has the DNA TGCGCCAGCCTGAGGGGGCCGGGAGAGCCCTACGAGCAGTACTTC.

This clonotype was counted ten times or more. The chain recombines TRBV5-6 with TRBJ1-1; no firm D call. The CDR3 spans 12 residues. Deletions cut 0 bases from V and 3 bases from J, with 3 bases between. The germline V gene encodes CDR1 SGHDT and CDR2 YYEEEE. For the CDR3, the DNA is TGTGCCAGCAGCTTGGGACACACTGAAGCTTTCTTT. Translation gives CASSLGHTEAFF.

The V call is TRBV5-1, the J call TRBJ2-1; possible D gene TRBD2, 5 bases. The length of the CDR3 is 13 residues. Germline-derived CDR1 and CDR2 are SGHRS and YFSETQ. Trimming removed 4 bases from V and 10 bases from J, with 15 bases in between. The CDR3 reads CASSAGHGGEQFF. The CDR3 nucleotides are TGCGCCAGCAGCGCCGGGCACGGCGGGGAGCAGTTCTTC.

The chain links TRBV19 to TRBJ2-7; no reliable D call. CDR1 LNHDA and CDR2 SQIVND come from the germline V gene (reference sequence). There are 16 residues in the CDR3. V lost 4 bases and J lost 4, with 20 bases in between. The CDR3 protein is CASSTRSTRLTYEQYF. CDR3 bases: TGTGCCAGTAGTACCAGATCGACACGTCTTACTTACGAGCAGTACTTC.

The chain employs TRBV5-1 and TRBJ1-6; perhaps TRBD1 as D (6 bases). CDR1 is SGHRS, CDR2 YFSETQ, per germline. V lost 0 bases, J lost 4 bases, and 11 bases lay in between. The CDR3 totals 16 residues. CDR3 sequence (DNA): TGCGCCAGCAGCTTGGATGGACAGAATTATAATTCACCCCTCCACTTT. Protein sequence: CASSLDGQNYNSPLHF.

The chain uses TRBV5-1 and TRBJ2-7, with TRBD1 matching 8 bases. This CDR3 has 15 amino acids. V dropped 4 bases and J dropped 0; count of bases not matched to a gene: 6. Germline CDR1 is SGHRS and CDR2 is YFSETQ. The CDR3 reads CASSKDRVPSYEQYF. CDR3 DNA: TGCGCCAGCAGCAAGGACAGGGTGCCCTCCTACGAGCAGTACTTC.

A few counts support this clonotype. The V and J genes are TRBV29-1 and TRBJ2-1, with unresolved D. Trimming stripped 3 bases from V and 7 bases from J, with 7 bases between. The germline gives CDR1 SQVTM, CDR2 ANQGSEA. The CDR3 contains 11 residues. The CDR3 loop is CSVDFLNEQFF. The CDR3 bases are TGCAGCGTTGATTTCTTGAATGAGCAGTTCTTC.

Only a few counts were recorded for this clonotype. This sequence joins TRBV5-1 and TRBJ1-1, with 7 positions matching TRBD1. Losses at the gene ends were 0 bases for V and 1 base for J; bases not matched to a gene: 12. The CDR3 is 18 amino acids. Germline CDR1 and CDR2: SGHRS and YFSETQ. The CDR3 loop reads CASSLGSGQGGRNTEAFF. In DNA form, the CDR3 reads TGCGCCAGCAGCTTGGGAAGCGGGCAGGGGGGTCGGAACACTGAAGCTTTCTTT. Based on the CDR3 plus reference TRBV5-1 and TRBJ1-1, the full variable domain is KAGVTQTPRYLIKTRGQQVTLSCSPISGHRSVSWYQQTPGQGLQFLFEYFSETQRNKGNFPGRFSGRQFSNSRSEMNVSTLELGDSALYLCASSLGSGQGGRNTEAFFGQGTRLTVV.

This sequence joins TRBV5-1 and TRBJ1-1; D is perhaps TRBD1 (5 bases). CDR1 and CDR2 from the germline V gene are SGHRS and YFSETQ. Trimming left V 4 bases short and J 10 bases short, with 11 bases between. CDR3 length equals 11 residues. This CDR3 reads CASSLGGVAFF. In DNA form, the CDR3 reads TGCGCCAGCAGCCTCGGGGGTGTAGCTTTCTTT.

The chain combines TRBV10-3 with TRBJ2-7, with a tentative D call TRBD2 (5 bases). The CDR3 sequence is 12 residues long. CDR1 and CDR2 from the germline V gene are ENHRY and SYGVKD. V was shortened by 6 bases and J by 7 bases, with 13 bases between the two germline ends. The CDR3 protein is CAIRDPPGEQYF. The CDR3 DNA reads TGTGCCATCAGGGACCCCCCGGGGGAGCAGTACTTC.

This clonotype was found a few times. This chain joins TRBV12-3 or TRBV12-4 and TRBJ1-2; D not certain. The length of the CDR3 is 13 residues. The V gene lost 3 bases and the J gene lost 8 bases, with 13 bases spanning the gap. CDR3 coding DNA: TGTGCCAGCAGTTTTTCGGCCGGATGGGGCTACACCTTC. It translates to CASSFSAGWGYTF.

The rearrangement joins TRBV5-1 to TRBJ2-1; 11 nucleotides match TRBD2. V lost 0 bases to trimming and J lost 5 bases; unmatched junction nucleotides: 7. Germline V lookup: CDR1 SGHRS, CDR2 YFSETQ. The CDR3 runs to 17 residues. CDR3 sequence: CASSLVVAGGPNNEQFF. The CDR3, as DNA: TGCGCCAGCAGCTTGGTCGTAGCGGGAGGGCCGAACAATGAGCAGTTCTTC.

This chain connects TRBV20-1 to TRBJ2-1; 8 bases agree with TRBD2. V lost 0 bases and J lost 0; bases outside the gene matches: 10. CDR3 size: 18 residues. Germline lookup yields CDR1 DFQATT and CDR2 SNEGSKA (reference sequence). The CDR3 region is CSARDWGLAGISYNEQFF. The CDR3 DNA reads as TGCAGTGCTAGAGATTGGGGGCTAGCGGGTATCTCCTACAATGAGCAGTTCTTC.

This clonotype was seen a few times. The rearrangement joins TRBV6-5 to TRBJ2-5, with 9 positions matching TRBD2. Germline assignment: CDR1 MNHEY and CDR2 SVGAGI. The CDR3 is 17 amino acids. V shed 0 bases, J shed 2 bases, and the junction held 7 bases outside the gene matches. CDR3 sequence (DNA): TGTGCCAGCAGTTACTCAAGGACTAGCGCCGTACAAGAGACCCAGTACTTC. As protein: CASSYSRTSAVQETQYF.

Only a few counts were recorded for this clonotype. The rearrangement links TRBV5-1 to TRBJ2-3, with D perhaps TRBD1 or TRBD2 (5 bases each). Germline V gene lookup returns CDR1 SGHRS and CDR2 YFSETQ. The CDR3 is 14 residues long. V lost 5 bases to trimming and J lost 6 bases, with 16 bases between them. CDR3: CASRGTALSDTQYF. The DNA of the CDR3 is TGCGCCAGCAGAGGGACGGCTCTATCCGATACGCAGTATTTT.

The chain has TRBV29-1 and TRBJ2-1; 7 nucleotides line up with TRBD2. The CDR3 length is 17 residues. J gave up 0 bases and V 3 bases, and 11 bases lay outside the gene matches. Germline V gene data show CDR1 as SQVTM and CDR2 as ANQGSEA. This chain's CDR3 is CSVEDSGLYSSYNEQFF. The CDR3, as DNA: TGCAGCGTTGAGGATAGCGGGTTGTATAGCTCCTACAATGAGCAGTTCTTC.

This clonotype has just a few counts. The chain has TRBV19 and TRBJ2-1; no clear D. CDR3 length: 14 residues. Trimming took off 9 bases at V and 7 bases at J, with 19 bases between the two ends. CDR1 LNHDA and CDR2 SQIVND come from the germline V gene (reference sequence). This chain's CDR3 is CASLVASVGNEQFF. The DNA of the CDR3 is TGTGCCAGCCTGGTAGCATCTGTTGGGAATGAGCAGTTCTTC.

This sequence joins TRBV5-5 and TRBJ2-3; TRBD2 matches at 8 bases. J lost 4 bases, V lost 1 base, and 11 bases had no gene match. Germline-derived CDR1 and CDR2 are SGHKS and YYEKEE (reference sequence). The CDR3 runs 17 residues. This CDR3 is CASSLKGSGIIADTQYF. DNA for the CDR3: TGTGCCAGCAGCTTGAAGGGTAGCGGGATTATAGCAGATACGCAGTATTTT. The full variable domain, with the rest looked up from reference TRBV5-5 and TRBJ2-3, is DAGVTQSPTHLIKTRGQQVTLRCSPISGHKSVSWYQQVLGQGPQFIFQYYEKEERGRGNFPDRFSARQFPNYSSELNVNALLLGDSALYLCASSLKGSGIIADTQYFGPGTRLTVL.

This clonotype was picked up a small number of times. The V and J genes are TRBV29-1 and TRBJ2-2; 7 bases match TRBD1. Germline V gene data show CDR1 as SQVTM and CDR2 as ANQGSEA. Unmatched junction bases numbered 2, after V lost 7 bases and J lost 0 bases. This CDR3 spans 13 amino acids. CDR3 in DNA: TGCAGCGGACAGGGTCCGAACACCGGGGAGCTGTTTTTT. Translated, it gives CSGQGPNTGELFF.

The gene calls are TRBV11-1 and TRBJ1-6; weak D call: TRBD1 (6 bases). Germline assignment: CDR1 SGHAT and CDR2 FQDESV (reference sequence). The ends were cut back, 3 bases at V and 7 bases at J, with 10 bases in the middle. CDR3 length: 14 amino acids. The CDR3 sequence is CASSFGQKNSPLHF. The DNA for the CDR3 is TGTGCCAGCAGCTTCGGACAGAAAAATTCACCCCTCCACTTT.